Here is one T cell receptor (beta chain) with its context. Patients from Seattle were sampled longitudinally, starting during active infection. The sample comes from a study of blood T cell repertoires in COVID-19. The overall study: Acute and convalescent COVID-19 specimens originated in the United States, Italy and Spain. In each case, the material was cDNA or gDNA derived from T cells, B-cell-depleted T cells, or PBMCs.

In the study's own analysis: Reference gene primer amplification gave estimated nucleated cell counts. Only in-frame clones appear in the TCRdb table, and some are missing; sequencing was by immunoSEQ multiplex PCR. The V and J calls and clone size come from that table; D and trimming were worked out from the DNA. The table lists roughly 150,000 clones, roughly 91% of them singletons. This CDR3 is 14 amino acids long. V was cut by 2 bases and J by 2 bases, with 10 bases left in between. Germline V gene lookup returns CDR1 SEHNR and CDR2 FQNEAQ (reference sequence). V usage is TRBV7-9 and J usage is TRBJ2-7; D is undetermined. The sequencing input was peripheral blood. This receptor was obtained from a man aged 18-30 years with COVID-19, enrolled during active disease. The CDR3 DNA sequence: TGTGCCAGCAGCTTAAGCGCGGCCACCTACGAGCAGTACTTC. This codes for CASSLSAATYEQYF.